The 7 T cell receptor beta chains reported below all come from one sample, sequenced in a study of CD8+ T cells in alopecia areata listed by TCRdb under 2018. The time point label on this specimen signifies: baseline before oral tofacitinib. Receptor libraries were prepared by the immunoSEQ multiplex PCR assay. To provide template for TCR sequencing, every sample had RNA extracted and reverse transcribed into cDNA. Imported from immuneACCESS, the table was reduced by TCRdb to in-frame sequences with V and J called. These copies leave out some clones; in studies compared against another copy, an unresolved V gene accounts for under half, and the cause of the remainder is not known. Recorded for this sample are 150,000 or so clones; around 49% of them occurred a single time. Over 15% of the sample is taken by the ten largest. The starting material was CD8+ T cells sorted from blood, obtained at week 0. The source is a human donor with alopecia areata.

CDR3 amino acids: CASSKGKTQYF. DNA of the CDR3: TGTGCCAGCAGCAAGGGGAAGACCCAGTACTTC. This chain connects TRBV5-6 to TRBJ2-5, with D possibly TRBD1 on 5 matching bases. Deletions cut 4 bases from V and 6 bases from J, with 7 bases between. Germline CDR1 is SGHDT and CDR2 is YYEEEE. This CDR3 spans 11 amino acids.

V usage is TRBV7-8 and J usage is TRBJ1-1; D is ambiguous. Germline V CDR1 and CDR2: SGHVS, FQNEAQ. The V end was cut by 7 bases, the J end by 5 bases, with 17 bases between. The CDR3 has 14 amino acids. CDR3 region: CASTFPDGWTEAFF. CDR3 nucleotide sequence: TGTGCCAGCACCTTCCCGGATGGATGGACTGAAGCTTTCTTT. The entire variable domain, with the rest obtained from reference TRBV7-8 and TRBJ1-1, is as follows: GAGVSQSPRYKVAKRGQDVALRCDPISGHVSLFWYQQALGQGPEFLTYFQNEAQLDKSGLPSDRFFAERPEGSVSTLKIQRTQQEDSAVYLCASTFPDGWTEAFFGQGTRLTVV.

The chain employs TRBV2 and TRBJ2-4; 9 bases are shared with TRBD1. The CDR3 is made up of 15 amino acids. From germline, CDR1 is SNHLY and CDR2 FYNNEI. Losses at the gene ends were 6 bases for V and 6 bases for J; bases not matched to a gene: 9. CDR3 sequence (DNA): TGTGCCAGCAGCGTGGGACAGGGCGCTCTAAACATTCAGTACTTC. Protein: CASSVGQGALNIQYF. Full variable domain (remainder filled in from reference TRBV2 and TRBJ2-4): EPEVTQTPSHQVTQMGQEVILRCVPISNHLYFYWYRQILGQKVEFLVSFYNNEISEKSEIFDDQFSVERPDGSNFTLKIRSTKLEDSAMYFCASSVGQGALNIQYFGAGTRLSVL.

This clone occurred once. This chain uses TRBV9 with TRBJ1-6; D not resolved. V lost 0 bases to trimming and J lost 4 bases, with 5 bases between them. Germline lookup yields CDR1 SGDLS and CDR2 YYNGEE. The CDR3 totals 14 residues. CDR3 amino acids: CASSVGSYNSPLHF. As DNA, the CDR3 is TGTGCCAGCAGCGTAGGGAGTTATAATTCACCCCTCCACTTT.

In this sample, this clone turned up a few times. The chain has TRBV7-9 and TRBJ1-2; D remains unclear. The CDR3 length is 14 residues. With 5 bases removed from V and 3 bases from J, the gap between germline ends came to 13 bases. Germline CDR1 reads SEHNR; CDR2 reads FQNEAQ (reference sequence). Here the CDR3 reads CASSPSARDYGYTF. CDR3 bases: TGTGCCAGCAGCCCCTCCGCCCGTGACTATGGCTACACCTTC.

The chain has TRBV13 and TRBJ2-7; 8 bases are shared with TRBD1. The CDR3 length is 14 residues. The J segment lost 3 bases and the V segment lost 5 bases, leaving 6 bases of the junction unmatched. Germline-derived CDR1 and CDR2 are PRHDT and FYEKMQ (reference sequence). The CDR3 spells CASSKDRVGYEQYF. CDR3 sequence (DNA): TGTGCCAGCAGCAAGGACAGGGTGGGCTACGAGCAGTACTTC.

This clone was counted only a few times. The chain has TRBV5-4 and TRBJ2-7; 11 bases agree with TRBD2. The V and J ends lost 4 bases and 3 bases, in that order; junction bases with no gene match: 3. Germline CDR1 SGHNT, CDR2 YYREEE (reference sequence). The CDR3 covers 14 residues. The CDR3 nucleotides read TGTGCCAGCAGCGACGGGACTAGCGGCTACGAGCAGTACTTC. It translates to CASSDGTSGYEQYF.